This is a list of T cell receptor beta chains from one sample in a study of blood T cell repertoires in COVID-19. Measured with immunoSEQ multiplex PCR; TCRdb has only the in-frame clones, and not every one. The table has 250,000 to 350,000 clones, approximately 84% seen once; the top ten hold roughly 1.5%. The sample was peripheral blood. These receptors were obtained from a human donor with COVID-19, enrolled during active disease. The donor label of this sample is uncertain. CDR3s include the opening cysteine and the closing phenylalanine or tryptophan. D genes are given only for firm matches. Clone sizes are given selectively: once, few, many, or a class where the clone is expanded.

TRBD2	TRBV5-1	TRBJ2-3	NA	TGCGCCAGCAGCCGGACTAGAGCAGATACGCAGTATTTT	CASSRTRADTQYF
NA	TRBV7-2	TRBJ1-5	NA	TGTGCCAGCAGCTTAACTGCCGATCAGCCCCAGCATTTT	CASSLTADQPQHF
TRBD1	TRBV15	TRBJ2-7	NA	TGTGCCACCAGAGGACCCTCCGAACCGGGACAGGGCTACGAGCAGTACTTC	CATRGPSEPGQGYEQYF
NA	TRBV5-4	TRBJ2-1	NA	TGTGCCAGCAGCTCCGGACTCAATGAGCAGTTCTTC	CASSSGLNEQFF
NA	TRBV7-2	TRBJ2-2	NA	TGTGCCAGCAGCTTAGGGGTGGGGACTGTGACCGGGGAGCTGTTTTTT	CASSLGVGTVTGELFF
TRBD1	TRBV28	TRBJ2-7	NA	TGTGCCAGCAGTTTTGCAGGGGGCGCCTACGAGCAGTACTTC	CASSFAGGAYEQYF
NA	TRBV7-3	TRBJ2-3	once	TGTGCCAGCAGCCTAGAGGCTGGAGTTAGCACAGATACGCAGTATTTT	CASSLEAGVSTDTQYF
TRBD1	TRBV15	TRBJ2-7	NA	TGTGACCCACAGGGGCCCAACTCCTACGAGCAGTACTTC	CDPQGPNSYEQYF
NA	TRBV7-9	TRBJ2-2	NA	TGTGCCAGCAGCTTAGCTGGGGGCGGCACCGGGGAGCTGTTTTTT	CASSLAGGGTGELFF
NA	TRBV11-2	TRBJ2-1	NA	TGTGCCAGCAGGACTAGTATCTACAATGAGCAGTTCTTC	CASRTSIYNEQFF
NA	TRBV5-1	TRBJ2-3	NA	TGCGCCAGCAGTTTGGACGGGGGAAGCACAGATACGCAGTATTTT	CASSLDGGSTDTQYF
TRBD1	TRBV3-1/TRBV3-2	TRBJ2-7	NA	TGTGCCAGCAGCCCGCGGGACAGGCATCCCTACGAGCAGTACTTC	CASSPRDRHPYEQYF
TRBD1	TRBV7-2	TRBJ2-5	NA	TGTGCCAGCAGCGATCGTCTACAGGGGGAGACCCAGTACTTC	CASSDRLQGETQYF
NA	TRBV6-5	TRBJ2-1	NA	TGTGCCAGCAGTTACCAGGGGACCCGCCCTATCAATGAGCAGTTCTTC	CASSYQGTRPINEQFF
NA	TRBV19	TRBJ1-2	once	TGTGCCAGTAAATACCAGGGGCAGAATAAGGAGGATGGCTACACCTTC	CASKYQGQNKEDGYTF
NA	TRBV6-4	TRBJ2-7	NA	TGTGCCAGCTGCCCTAGCTACGAGCAGTACTTC	CASCPSYEQYF
TRBD1	TRBV29-1	TRBJ1-1	once	TGCAGCGTGTCACAGGGGGCGATCCCACCCACTGAAGCTTTCTTT	CSVSQGAIPPTEAFF
NA	TRBV2	TRBJ1-6	NA	TGTGCCAGCAGGCCCTTGGGGACATCACCCCTCCACTTT	CASRPLGTSPLHF
NA	TRBV27	TRBJ2-1	NA	TGTGCCAGCAGTTTAAACAGGTACAATGAGCAGTTCTTC	CASSLNRYNEQFF
TRBD2	TRBV5-1	TRBJ2-1	NA	TGCGCCAGCAGCGTCGTAGCGGGGTCCGATGAGCAGTTCTTC	CASSVVAGSDEQFF
TRBD2	TRBV2	TRBJ2-7	NA	TGTGCCAGCAGGGAAGGACTAGCGGAGACCTACGAGCAGTACTTC	CASREGLAETYEQYF
NA	TRBV28	TRBJ2-2	NA	TGTGCCAGCACCACTGGGGGGGCTAGCGGCCGTTGGACCGGGGAGCTGTTTTTT	CASTTGGASGRWTGELFF
TRBD2	TRBV5-4	TRBJ2-2	NA	TGTGCCAGCAGCCCGGGACTAGCGGGCAGCAAGGGGGAGCTGTTTTTT	CASSPGLAGSKGELFF
NA	TRBV5-1	TRBJ2-1	NA	TGCGCCAGCAGCTTGTGGGGCGGAAACTCCTACAATGAGCAGTTCTTC	CASSLWGGNSYNEQFF
NA	TRBV7-2	TRBJ1-5	NA	TGTGCCAGCAGCCTCGGGGGTAATAAAGCCCAGCATTTT	CASSLGGNKAQHF
TRBD2	TRBV28	TRBJ2-1	NA	TGTGCCAGCAGTTTGGATGCGGGAGGGCCGAACAATGAGCAGTTCTTC	CASSLDAGGPNNEQFF
NA	TRBV28	TRBJ2-5	NA	TGTGCCAGCAGTTCCGGGGGAAGAGAGACCCAGTACTTC	CASSSGGRETQYF
TRBD1	TRBV6-5	TRBJ2-7	NA	TGTGCCGGATACCCGACAGGGATAAGCTACGAGCAGTACTTC	CAGYPTGISYEQYF
NA	TRBV5-6	TRBJ1-5	NA	TGTGCCAGCAGCTTGGCAGGCGTCCGACGGCCCCAGCATTTT	CASSLAGVRRPQHF
NA	TRBV5-8	TRBJ1-4	NA	TGTGCCAGCAGCTTGGGTAGGGGAAATGAAAAACTGTTTTTT	CASSLGRGNEKLFF
NA	TRBV18	TRBJ2-1	NA	TGTGCCAGCTCACCACCAACCGGCTCCTACAATGAGCAGTTCTTC	CASSPPTGSYNEQFF
TRBD2	TRBV7-3	TRBJ2-7	NA	TGTGCCAGCTCAGCTAGCGGGAGGGCCGCGCAGTACTTC	CASSASGRAAQYF
NA	TRBV25-1	TRBJ2-3	NA	TGTGCCAGCAGCTCCCAGGGCCTAAGCACAGATACGCAGTATTTT	CASSSQGLSTDTQYF
NA	TRBV9	TRBJ1-1	NA	TGTGCCAGCAGCGAGGGTGCGGGGGCGTTTAGTTATGCTTTCTTT	CASSEGAGAFSYAFF
TRBD1	TRBV10-3	TRBJ2-7	NA	TGTGCCATCAGTGCCGACAGGGGTTCCCCCTACGAGCAGTACTTC	CAISADRGSPYEQYF
TRBD1	TRBV5-1	TRBJ2-6	NA	TGCGCCAGCAGCACCGGGACAGACTCTGGGGCCAACGTCCTGACTTTC	CASSTGTDSGANVLTF
TRBD2	TRBV5-1	TRBJ2-7	NA	TGCGCCAGCAGCTTCCTAGCGGGCCTCTCCTACGAGCAGTACTTC	CASSFLAGLSYEQYF
TRBD2	TRBV28	TRBJ2-1	NA	TGTGCCAGCACTTTAGCGGGAGGGCGCCGTGGTAATGAGCAGTTCTTC	CASTLAGGRRGNEQFF
NA	TRBV12-3/TRBV12-4	TRBJ1-2	few	TGTGCCAGCAGGGTCGACACCGGCTATGGCTACACCTTC	CASRVDTGYGYTF
TRBD1	TRBV5-4	TRBJ2-3	few	TGTGCCAGCAGCTTGGAGGGGGCAAGAACAGATACGCAGTATTTT	CASSLEGARTDTQYF
TRBD2	TRBV3-1/TRBV3-2	TRBJ2-3	NA	TGTGCCAGCAGCCAAGAAGGGGCGGGAGGGCCCCCTGGCACAGATACGCAGTATTTT	CASSQEGAGGPPGTDTQYF
TRBD2	TRBV9	TRBJ2-7	NA	TGTGCCAGCAGCGTAGGTAGTGGGACTAGCGGGAGAGAGCAGTACTTC	CASSVGSGTSGREQYF
NA	TRBV28	TRBJ2-7	NA	TGTGCCAGCACTTCTCCCGCGGGCCCCAAAGGCTACGAGCAGTACTTC	CASTSPAGPKGYEQYF
TRBD1	TRBV19	TRBJ2-5	NA	TGTGCCAGTACCCCGGGACAGGAGTTAGATGGGGAGACCCAGTACTTC	CASTPGQELDGETQYF
TRBD1	TRBV10-3	TRBJ1-2	few	TGTGCCATCAGTCATAATGGGTTGGACAGGCAATCCTATTTATATGGCTACACCTTC	CAISHNGLDRQSYLYGYTF